What follows are 29 T cell receptor beta chains derived from one specimen sequenced in a study of cytomegalovirus exposure and HLA in healthy donors. Primers for the PCR totalled 60 Vbeta and 13 Jbeta. Profiled with immunoSEQ multiplex PCR; TCRdb holds only in-frame clones, not every one. Of hundreds of thousands of clones in the sample, roughly 80% were seen once. The sample taken for sequencing was PBMCs. The source of these receptors is a male donor in good health and CMV-seronegative.

The chain has TRBV9 and TRBJ2-7, with 8 positions matching TRBD2. The CDR3 consists of 14 residues. CDR1 and CDR2 from the germline V gene are SGDLS and YYNGEE. V shed 0 bases and J 4 bases; nucleotides not matched to a gene: 3. The CDR3 sequence: CASSVESGRYEQYF. The DNA for the CDR3 is TGTGCCAGCAGCGTAGAAAGCGGGAGATACGAGCAGTACTTC.

The genes are TRBV7-9 and TRBJ2-3; 7 nucleotides agree with TRBD1. Per germline, CDR1 SEHNR and CDR2 FQNEAQ (reference sequence). This CDR3 comprises 15 residues. V lost 1 base, J lost 2 bases, and 3 bases stayed unmatched. This chain's CDR3 is CASSLGTGDTDTQYF. Here the CDR3 DNA reads TGTGCCAGCAGCTTAGGGACAGGAGACACAGATACGCAGTATTTT.

This chain connects TRBV19 to TRBJ1-4; a weak D match, TRBD1 (5 bases). Between the trimmed V and J ends, which lost 3 bases and 6 bases, there was a span of 8 bases. Germline V lookup: CDR1 LNHDA, CDR2 SQIVND (reference sequence). CDR3 size: 13 residues. The DNA of the CDR3 is TGTGCCAGTAGTATCCCAGGGTATGAAAAACTGTTTTTT. Translation: CASSIPGYEKLFF.

The chain couples TRBV18 to TRBJ1-3; 10 bases are shared with TRBD1. J was trimmed by 2 bases and V by 3 bases; bases with no gene match: 4. Germline CDR1 and CDR2: KGHSH and LQKENI. This CDR3 spans 16 amino acids. Here the CDR3 reads CASSPFDRGPGNTIYF. The CDR3 DNA reads TGTGCCAGCTCACCCTTCGACAGGGGGCCTGGAAACACCATATATTTT.

On this clone itself: One base away lies a much larger clone, so this may be a sequencing read error. The rearrangement uses TRBV5-4 and TRBJ1-3; no firm D call. V lost 4 bases and J 3 bases, leaving 2 bases between the germline ends. The CDR3 sequence is 11 residues long. The germline V gene has CDR1 SGHNT and CDR2 YYREEE (reference sequence). The CDR3 coding sequence is TGTGCCAGCAGCCGTGGAAACACCATATATTTT. Translation gives CASSRGNTIYF.

V gene TRBV7-2 combines with J gene TRBJ2-2; 14 bases match TRBD2. The CDR3 spans 17 residues. Germline V gene sequence: CDR1 SGHTA, CDR2 FQGNSA. V lost 4 bases and J lost 3; bases outside the gene matches: 4. The CDR3, as DNA: TGTGCCAGCAGCTCGCCGGGACTAGCGGGAGACACCGGGGAGCTGTTTTTT. It yields the protein CASSSPGLAGDTGELFF.

This rearrangement joins TRBV2 to TRBJ2-7; no definite D call. Germline V CDR1 and CDR2: SNHLY, FYNNEI. The CDR3 has 13 amino acids. The ends were cut back, 7 bases at V and 6 bases at J, with 16 bases in the middle. CDR3 nucleotide sequence: TGTGCCAGCATTCACGGGTTTCTTCTCGAGCAGTACTTC. This encodes CASIHGFLLEQYF. Filled out from reference TRBV2 and TRBJ2-7, the complete variable domain reads EPEVTQTPSHQVTQMGQEVILRCVPISNHLYFYWYRQILGQKVEFLVSFYNNEISEKSEIFDDQFSVERPDGSNFTLKIRSTKLEDSAMYFCASIHGFLLEQYFGPGTRLTVT.

The CDR3: CASSRPGTGREQYF. Written as DNA, the CDR3 is TGTGCCAGCAGCCGACCCGGGACAGGGCGGGAGCAGTACTTC. The chain combines TRBV6-5 with TRBJ2-7; 9 bases match TRBD1. The CDR3 is 14 amino acids. Germline V gene data show CDR1 as MNHEY and CDR2 as SVGAGI. With 6 bases clipped from V and 7 bases from J, the junction kept 10 bases outside the gene matches.

V is TRBV9 and J is TRBJ2-2; TRBD1 is a possible D gene (6 bases). The CDR3 contains 14 residues. Germline V gene data show CDR1 as SGDLS and CDR2 as YYNGEE. V was trimmed by 1 base and J by 7 bases, leaving 11 bases between them. For the CDR3, the DNA is TGTGCCAGCAGCGTAAGGGGGAGCGACGGGGAGCTGTTTTTT. This sequence encodes CASSVRGSDGELFF.

V and J are TRBV6-6 and TRBJ1-2, with D possibly being TRBD1 (6 bases). Germline V gives CDR1 MNHNY, CDR2 SVGAGI (reference sequence). The CDR3 has 15 residues. The V end lost 5 bases, the J end lost 0 bases, and 13 bases lay between the germline ends. CDR3 DNA: TGTGCCAGCAGTCCAGGCCCAGGGGCTAACTATGGCTACACCTTC. Its protein is CASSPGPGANYGYTF.

The sample holds many counts of this clone. In nucleotides, the CDR3 is TGCGCCAGCAGCCGGAGCGGGGACTACGAGCAGTACTTC. Its protein product is CASSRSGDYEQYF. The chain uses TRBV5-1 and TRBJ2-7; TRBD2 matches at 7 bases. CDR3 size: 13 residues. In germline, CDR1 is SGHRS, CDR2 YFSETQ. The V and J ends lost 4 bases and 3 bases, in that order; junction bases with no gene match: 4.

The chain is built from TRBV30 and TRBJ1-2; the D gene is possibly TRBD1 (6 bases). The ends were cut back, 5 bases at V and 4 bases at J, with 11 bases in the middle. Germline V gives CDR1 GTSNPN, CDR2 SVGIG (reference sequence). CDR3 length equals 12 residues. This CDR3 is CAWVGQSYGYTF. Written as DNA, the CDR3 is TGTGCCTGGGTTGGACAGTCCTATGGCTACACCTTC.

The CDR3 DNA follows: TGTGCCAGCAGCACGGACAGATTTTATAATGAGCAGTTCTTC. This encodes CASSTDRFYNEQFF. The chain joins TRBV7-2 to TRBJ2-1, with D tentatively TRBD1 (6 bases). CDR1 SGHTA and CDR2 FQGNSA come from the germline V gene. V was pared by 5 bases and J by 7 bases, with 15 bases between. The CDR3 is made up of 14 amino acids. Supplemented by reference TRBV7-2 and TRBJ2-1, the full variable domain reads GAGVSQSPSNKVTEKGKDVELRCDPISGHTALYWYRQSLGQGLEFLIYFQGNSAPDKSGLPSDRFSAERTGGSVSTLTIQRTQQEDSAVYLCASSTDRFYNEQFFGPGTRLTVL.

This clone has only a few counts. The chain has TRBV6-1 and TRBJ2-7; 11 bases fit TRBD2. Germline V gene data show CDR1 as MNHNS and CDR2 as SASEGT. The CDR3 extends over 14 amino acids. V shed 4 bases, J shed 2 bases, and the junction held 1 base outside the gene matches. The CDR3 DNA is TGTGCCAGCAGTGGGGGACTAGCGGCCTACGAGCAGTACTTC. Protein sequence: CASSGGLAAYEQYF.

CDR3 bases: TGTGCCAGCAGCTACCGGGACTCCTACGAGCAGTACTTC. It is translated as CASSYRDSYEQYF. The chain employs TRBV7-9 and TRBJ2-7, with TRBD2 as a possible D gene (5 bases). The CDR3 has 13 residues. V lost 4 bases and J lost 0, with 7 bases in between. The germline V gene has CDR1 SEHNR and CDR2 FQNEAQ (reference sequence).

The chain joins TRBV15 to TRBJ2-5; D is possibly TRBD2 (5 bases). The assigned J gene may be wrong: the sequence end matches TRBJ2-7 better. The CDR3 covers 13 residues. Germline lookup yields CDR1 LNHNV and CDR2 YYDKDF (reference sequence). The CDR3 reads CATSDYSEDEQYF. The CDR3 DNA follows: TGTGCCACCAGCGACTATTCGGAGGACGAGCAGTACTTC.

V is TRBV5-6 and J is TRBJ1-2; D is unresolved. The CDR3 consists of 12 residues. Per germline, CDR1 SGHDT and CDR2 YYEEEE. Trimming cost V 0 bases and J 5 bases, with 5 bases left between them. This chain's CDR3 is CASSLAGYGYTF. The CDR3 DNA reads TGTGCCAGCAGCTTGGCGGGGTATGGCTACACCTTC.

The rearrangement uses TRBV9 and TRBJ2-1, with 8 bases lining up with TRBD2. V was clipped by 3 bases and J by 8 bases; unmatched bases: 10. The CDR3 has 15 amino acids. Germline loops: CDR1 SGDLS, CDR2 YYNGEE. CDR3 nucleotide sequence: TGTGCCAGCAGCGGGGCGAGCGGGAGTAGGGATGAGCAGTTCTTC. Amino acids: CASSGASGSRDEQFF.

The chain couples TRBV5-6 to TRBJ1-4; D is uncertain. Germline V lookup: CDR1 SGHDT, CDR2 YYEEEE. The CDR3 has 15 residues. The V and J ends lost 3 bases and 2 bases respectively, with 11 bases between them. CDR3 nucleotide sequence: TGTGCCAGCAGCTCCCGGGCGGGGACTAATGAAAAACTGTTTTTT. It yields the protein CASSSRAGTNEKLFF.

The chain couples TRBV5-1 to TRBJ2-1, with 11 bases identical to TRBD2. This CDR3 region has 14 residues. The ends lost 0 bases at V and 10 bases at J; junction bases unmatched: 3. Germline CDR1 reads SGHRS; CDR2 reads YFSETQ. CDR3 sequence: CASSLVSGRVEQFF. The DNA of the CDR3 is TGCGCCAGCAGCTTGGTTAGCGGGAGGGTGGAGCAGTTCTTC.

The chain carries TRBV19 and TRBJ2-7; 9 nucleotides line up with TRBD1. This CDR3 is built from 14 residues. CDR1 and CDR2 from the germline V gene are LNHDA and SQIVND (reference sequence). The ends lost 3 bases at V and 6 bases at J; junction bases unmatched: 6. In nucleotides, the CDR3 is TGTGCCAGTAGTATGCTACAGGGGGCCGGCGAGCAGTACTTC. Translated: CASSMLQGAGEQYF.

This clone was picked up a small number of times. The chain joins TRBV19 to TRBJ2-4, with a tentative D call TRBD1 (5 bases). The CDR3 sequence is 15 residues long. Trimming took off 10 bases at V and 9 bases at J, with 25 bases between the two ends. The germline V gene encodes CDR1 LNHDA and CDR2 SQIVND (reference sequence). For the CDR3, the DNA is TGTGCCACCGCAATGAAGGGCAGGGATCTAAGCATTCAGTACTTC. Protein product: CATAMKGRDLSIQYF.

The rearrangement joins TRBV10-2 to TRBJ1-2; 9 bases align to TRBD1. The CDR3 consists of 15 residues. V was clipped by 2 bases and J by 7 bases; unmatched bases: 8. Germline V CDR1 and CDR2: WSHSY, SAAADI. The CDR3 spells CASSELLDRGGGYTF. The CDR3 nucleotides are TGCGCCAGCAGTGAGCTCTTGGACAGGGGAGGTGGCTACACCTTC.

The chain combines TRBV7-3 with TRBJ2-2, with unresolved D. V gave up 5 bases and J gave up 7 bases, with 8 bases separating them. This CDR3 is 12 amino acids long. The germline V gene encodes CDR1 SGHTA and CDR2 FQGTGA. The CDR3 DNA reads as TGTGCCAGCAGCCCCTTAAACGGGGAGCTGTTTTTT. Amino acid sequence: CASSPLNGELFF.

This chain uses TRBV4-1 with TRBJ2-7; TRBD2 matches 9 bases. Trimming took 1 base from V and 6 from J; bases not matched to a gene: 13. CDR1 is MGHRA, CDR2 YSYEKL, per germline. CDR3 length equals 17 residues. CDR3 sequence reads: CASSQGTSGRLGSEQYF. In nucleotides, the CDR3 is TGCGCCAGCAGCCAAGGGACCAGCGGGAGGTTGGGATCCGAGCAGTACTTC.

The rearrangement joins TRBV18 to TRBJ2-7; perhaps TRBD2 as D (6 bases). This CDR3 is 16 amino acids long. Trimming shortened V by 3 bases and J by 1 base, and 16 bases separated the two germline ends. Germline V gene sequence: CDR1 KGHSH, CDR2 LQKENI. CDR3 sequence reads: CASSPYIYGSSYEQYF. For the CDR3, the DNA is TGTGCCAGCTCACCCTACATCTACGGGAGTTCCTACGAGCAGTACTTC.

This clone has only one observation. The chain is built from TRBV7-8 and TRBJ1-2; 11 nucleotides line up with TRBD1. CDR3 length: 14 residues. V lost 1 base and J lost 5; bases outside the gene matches: 0. Per germline, CDR1 SGHVS and CDR2 FQNEAQ. The CDR3 loop is CASSLGDRGYGYTF. For the CDR3, the DNA is TGTGCCAGCAGCTTAGGGGACAGGGGGTATGGCTACACCTTC.

The chain combines TRBV7-3 with TRBJ2-2, with 9 bases lining up with TRBD2. Unmatched junction bases numbered 11, after V lost 4 bases and J lost 2 bases. Germline V gene data show CDR1 as SGHTA and CDR2 as FQGTGA. The CDR3 sequence is 18 residues long. The DNA for the CDR3 is TGTGCCAGCAGCTCCGGGTCTATAGCGGGAGCAAACACCGGGGAGCTGTTTTTT. It yields the protein CASSSGSIAGANTGELFF.

V usage is TRBV29-1 and J usage is TRBJ2-7; possibly TRBD2 for D (5 bases). Trimming left V 1 base short and J 3 bases short, with 7 bases between. The CDR3 length is 12 residues. Germline CDR1 reads SQVTM; CDR2 reads ANQGSEA. The CDR3 sequence: CSVEATSYEQYF. CDR3 coding DNA: TGCAGCGTTGAAGCTACTAGCTACGAGCAGTACTTC.